Shown below are 21 T cell receptor beta chains from a single sample sequenced in a study of control samples from healthy donors and cancer patients. Here immunoSEQ multiplex PCR was the method, and the copy in TCRdb shows in-frame clones only, minus some. The sample has 6,000 or so clones; over 60% are singletons. Sample: formalin-fixed, paraffin-embedded tissue. These receptors came from a male donor with melanoma.

V gene TRBV6-1 combines with J gene TRBJ2-5; D remains ambiguous. This CDR3 region has 15 residues. V gave up 2 bases and J gave up 0 bases, with 10 bases separating them. CDR1 MNHNS and CDR2 SASEGT come from the germline V gene. As DNA, the CDR3 is TGTGCCAGCAGTGAACTCTTTGGGTACCAAGAGACCCAGTACTTC. It yields the protein CASSELFGYQETQYF.

Only one count was recorded for this clone. Distinct nucleotide sequences in the sample also encode this CDR3. The chain carries TRBV27 and TRBJ2-2; D remains unclear. Deletions cut 5 bases from V and 0 bases from J, with 7 bases between. The CDR3 sequence is 14 residues long. Per germline, CDR1 MNHEY and CDR2 SMNVEV (reference sequence). The CDR3 DNA is TGTGCCAGCAGTCGGTCGGCGAACACCGGGGAGCTGTTTTTT. Protein: CASSRSANTGELFF.

The chain carries TRBV7-2 and TRBJ1-5; D uncertain. The CDR3 sequence is 18 residues long. V shed 5 bases and J shed 3 bases, with 23 bases lying between them. CDR1 SGHTA and CDR2 FQGNSA come from the germline V gene. The CDR3 sequence: CASSLIPRAARLNQPQHF. CDR3 bases: TGTGCCAGCAGCCTAATACCGCGGGCAGCGCGCCTCAATCAGCCCCAGCATTTT.

This rearrangement joins TRBV28 to TRBJ1-2, with D uncertain. The CDR3 loop spans 12 amino acids. The germline V and J ends were trimmed by 2 bases and 4 bases, with 5 bases remaining between them. CDR1 and CDR2 from the germline V gene are MDHEN and SYDVKM. The CDR3 DNA follows: TGTGCCAGCAGTTTAAACCTCTATGGCTACACCTTC. As protein: CASSLNLYGYTF.

The chain combines TRBV4-1 with TRBJ2-1; TRBD1 agrees at 8 bases. V was pared by 0 bases and J by 4 bases, with 2 bases of the junction left unmatched. The CDR3 loop spans 15 amino acids. Germline lookup yields CDR1 MGHRA and CDR2 YSYEKL. The chain's CDR3 is CASSQDRGPYNEQFF. In DNA form, the CDR3 reads TGCGCCAGCAGCCAAGACAGGGGGCCTTACAATGAGCAGTTCTTC.

V and J are TRBV27 and TRBJ2-3, with D unresolved. Between the trimmed V and J ends, which lost 7 bases and 3 bases, there was a span of 11 bases. Germline CDR1 is MNHEY and CDR2 is SMNVEV (reference sequence). The CDR3 is made up of 13 amino acids. CDR3 sequence (DNA): TGTGCCAGCACTCAACTGTGGACAGATACGCAGTATTTT. Amino acid sequence: CASTQLWTDTQYF.

The V call is TRBV6-6, the J call TRBJ2-7, with TRBD1 matching over 7 bases. Germline loops: CDR1 MNHNY, CDR2 SVGAGI (reference sequence). This CDR3 has 13 amino acids. With V trimmed by 8 bases and J by 3 bases, 7 bases remained unmatched. The CDR3 spells CASSKTGYYEQYF. The CDR3, as DNA: TGTGCCAGCTCCAAGACAGGGTACTACGAGCAGTACTTC.

The genes are TRBV27 and TRBJ1-2, with 12 bases fitting TRBD1. Germline loops: CDR1 MNHEY, CDR2 SMNVEV (reference sequence). Unmatched junction bases numbered 7, after V lost 6 bases and J lost 8 bases. The CDR3 is 14 residues long. CDR3 bases: TGTGCCAGCAGAGAGGGACAGGGGGCAGGAGGCTACACCTTC. This gives the protein CASREGQGAGGYTF.

The chain couples TRBV9 to TRBJ2-2, with a possible D match to TRBD1 (6 bases). V lost 2 bases and J 6 bases, leaving 17 bases between the germline ends. The CDR3 consists of 16 residues. Germline V lookup: CDR1 SGDLS, CDR2 YYNGEE. The chain's CDR3 is CASSVWASPGAGELFF. The CDR3, as DNA: TGTGCCAGCAGCGTTTGGGCTAGCCCAGGGGCCGGGGAGCTGTTTTTT.

The chain links TRBV9 to TRBJ1-6, with D uncertain. The V gene's germline CDR1 is SGDLS and CDR2 YYNGEE. Trimming left V 2 bases short and J 7 bases short, with 13 bases between. The CDR3 is 15 residues long. CDR3: CASSVGMDSNSPLHF. CDR3 nucleotide sequence: TGTGCCAGCAGCGTGGGTATGGATTCGAATTCACCCCTCCACTTT.

The chain links TRBV2 to TRBJ1-1, with a possible D match to TRBD1 (6 bases). Trimming left V 5 bases short and J 0 bases short, with 19 bases between. This CDR3 region has 17 residues. Per the germline V gene, CDR1 is SNHLY and CDR2 is FYNNEI. The CDR3 spells CASSSQQGRRMNTEAFF. The CDR3 bases are TGTGCCAGCAGTTCCCAACAGGGTCGGCGGATGAACACTGAAGCTTTCTTT.

The rearrangement joins TRBV28 to TRBJ2-7, with D maybe TRBD2 (5 bases). Germline V gene sequence: CDR1 MDHEN, CDR2 SYDVKM. Trimming removed 3 bases at V and 5 bases at J, with 20 bases between. The CDR3 totals 16 residues. This CDR3 is CASSFRSGRGRHEQYF. CDR3 sequence (DNA): TGTGCCAGCAGTTTCAGATCAGGCCGGGGTAGGCACGAGCAGTACTTC.

V and J are TRBV4-2 and TRBJ1-5, with 7 bases lining up with TRBD1. The CDR3 consists of 17 residues. Germline-derived CDR1 and CDR2 are LGHNA and YNFKEQ. V was pared by 4 bases and J by 3 bases, with 12 bases of the junction left unmatched. CDR3 sequence (DNA): TGTGCCAGCAGCCCAGATTCGGGAGGGACAGTCAATCAGCCCCAGCATTTT. It yields the protein CASSPDSGGTVNQPQHF.

This clone rates as large. The chain joins TRBV6-5 to TRBJ2-5; D unresolved. The V gene lost 0 bases and the J gene lost 4 bases, with 9 bases spanning the gap. Germline values: CDR1 MNHEY, CDR2 SVGAGI. CDR3 length: 14 amino acids. DNA for the CDR3: TGTGCCAGCAGTTACTCGCAGGTCCTAGAGACCCAGTACTTC. Translated, it gives CASSYSQVLETQYF.

This sequence joins TRBV20-1 and TRBJ2-7; tentatively, D is TRBD1 (5 bases). V lost 3 bases to trimming and J lost 3 bases, with 12 bases between them. There are 13 residues in the CDR3. Germline CDR1 reads DFQATT; CDR2 reads SNEGSKA (reference sequence). The CDR3 DNA sequence: TGCAGTGCTAGTAACCAGGGCAGCTACGAGCAGTACTTC. Its translation is CSASNQGSYEQYF.

The chain carries TRBV25-1 and TRBJ1-2; no definite D call. Germline assignment: CDR1 MGHDK and CDR2 SYGVNS. The CDR3 is made up of 13 amino acids. The V end was cut by 6 bases, the J end by 4 bases, with 12 bases between. The CDR3: CASRYDGSYGYTF. CDR3 nucleotides: TGTGCCAGCAGATACGACGGCTCCTATGGCTACACCTTC.

The V call is TRBV27, the J call TRBJ2-7, with a possible D match to TRBD2 (6 bases). Germline CDR1 and CDR2: MNHEY and SMNVEV (reference sequence). The V and J ends lost 2 bases and 0 bases respectively, with 11 bases between them. This CDR3 spans 15 amino acids. The DNA of the CDR3 is TGTGCCAGCAGTTTAGGGAGGACCTACTCCTACGAGCAGTACTTC. Protein: CASSLGRTYSYEQYF.

This sequence joins TRBV4-3 and TRBJ1-6, with unresolved D. Germline V gene data show CDR1 as LGHNA and CDR2 as YSLEER. This CDR3 comprises 13 residues. V shed 4 bases and J shed 10 bases, with 11 bases lying between them. The CDR3 bases are TGCGCCAGCAGCCTAGGACGGGCGTCACCCCTCCACTTT. Protein sequence: CASSLGRASPLHF.

This chain links TRBV11-3 with TRBJ2-2, with D perhaps matching TRBD2 (6 bases). The CDR3 is 16 amino acids. In germline, CDR1 is SGHNT, CDR2 YENEEA. With 5 bases removed from V and 0 bases from J, the gap between germline ends came to 13 bases. CDR3 region: CASSRGEEANTGELFF. The CDR3 bases are TGTGCCAGCAGCCGCGGGGAAGAGGCGAACACCGGGGAGCTGTTTTTT.

The J gene is TRBJ1-4, the V gene TRBV28; D is possibly TRBD1 (5 bases). Trimming took off 4 bases at V and 8 bases at J, with 20 bases between the two ends. There are 16 residues in the CDR3. Germline values: CDR1 MDHEN, CDR2 SYDVKM. CDR3 nucleotide sequence: TGTGCCAGCAGTTCAATTGCAGGGACTGTGGAGGAAAAACTGTTTTTT. Translated, it gives CASSSIAGTVEEKLFF. Together with reference TRBV28 and TRBJ1-4, the CDR3 gives the full variable domain: DVKVTQSSRYLVKRTGEKVFLECVQDMDHENMFWYRQDPGLGLRLIYFSYDVKMKEKGDIPEGYSVSREKKERFSLILESASTNQTSMYLCASSSIAGTVEEKLFFGSGTQLSVL.

The chain carries TRBV27 and TRBJ1-5; D unclear. In germline, CDR1 is MNHEY, CDR2 SMNVEV (reference sequence). This CDR3 has 12 residues. Trimming cost V 6 bases and J 4 bases, with 7 bases left between them. DNA for the CDR3: TGTGCCAGCAGGACGAGGAATCAGCCCCAGCATTTT. As protein: CASRTRNQPQHF.